Listed below are T cell receptor beta chains from one sample, sequenced in a study of regulatory T cells in long-lasting Graves disease. TCRdb reanalysed the multiplex PCR reads using MiXCR and keeps one entry per CDR3 protein. The top ten clones hold under 20% of a sample with fewer than 650,000 distinct CDR3 sequences, roughly 16% of them seen once. The sample also formed part of further work on T cells in Graves' hyperthyroidism and ophthalmopathy.

Sequenced material: peripheral blood mononuclear cells (PBMCs), taken at new diagnosis, from a patient treated with antithyroid drugs. The receptors shown here come from a woman in her twenties or thirties with Graves disease. CDR3s leave out the opening cysteine and the closing phenylalanine or tryptophan. Fields, in order: J gene, V gene, CDR3 protein.

j_call: TRBJ2-6
v_call: TRBV5-1
cdr3_aa: ASSLDRGPGANVLT

j_call: TRBJ1-2
v_call: TRBV6-7
cdr3_aa: ASSNTGNYGYT

j_call: TRBJ1-5
v_call: TRBV27
cdr3_aa: ASSLGVRGGMDQPQH

j_call: TRBJ2-7
v_call: TRBV20-1
cdr3_aa: SATNPTSFSYEQY

j_call: TRBJ1-1
v_call: TRBV6-1
cdr3_aa: ASSEQGSMNTEAF

j_call: TRBJ1-2
v_call: TRBV6-1
cdr3_aa: ASRRTGTENGYT

j_call: TRBJ1-5
v_call: TRBV6-1
cdr3_aa: ASSGQIYQPQH

j_call: TRBJ2-2
v_call: TRBV27
cdr3_aa: ASSPAGSGELF

j_call: TRBJ2-1
v_call: TRBV6-5
cdr3_aa: ASRDSGSGQF

j_call: TRBJ1-1
v_call: TRBV12-3/TRBV12-4
cdr3_aa: ASSAEGNTEAF

j_call: TRBJ2-2
v_call: TRBV19
cdr3_aa: ASSNLRDRAGTGELF

j_call: TRBJ1-5
v_call: TRBV27
cdr3_aa: ASRAAWGANQPQH

j_call: TRBJ2-5
v_call: TRBV6-1
cdr3_aa: ASSASGDKTQY

j_call: TRBJ1-5
v_call: TRBV7-2
cdr3_aa: ASSQVGGSHQPQH

j_call: TRBJ1-5
v_call: TRBV30
cdr3_aa: AWSSDSLHQPQH